This T cell receptor beta chain is drawn from a study of T cells in Graves' hyperthyroidism and ophthalmopathy (dated by TCRdb to between 2018 and 2021). About the study as a whole: Peripheral blood was collected at initial diagnosis, before any treatment. A discovery cohort of roughly 100 patients, 43 with Graves' ophthalmopathy and over 55 with stable Graves' hyperthyroidism, was used to find distinguishing TCR V-J signatures. An independent validation cohort of under 20 hyperthyroidism patients and approximately 16 patients who later progressed to ophthalmopathy tested prospective prediction of ophthalmopathy. For training and testing, the roughly 93 patients in the discovery cohort were randomly divided in a 7:3 ratio. Thyroid tissue and blood T-cell repertoires from more than 5 Graves' hyperthyroidism patients were also compared in the study. After blood sampling, hyperthyroidism patients were treated with methimazole at a starting dose of 30 mg daily, and ophthalmopathy patients were treated with high-dose intravenous methylprednisolone. TCR Vbeta CDR3 sequencing of some 140 peripheral blood samples (around 45 ophthalmopathy, roughly 74 hyperthyroidism and around 17 progressor patients) is reported in the paper. Overall study results and their limits: In cross-validation, a model built on a 13 V-J signature told ophthalmopathy apart from stable hyperthyroidism with 85% to 90% sensitivity and 81% to 82% specificity, and in testing the same model reached 80%/75%. Most expanded thyroid clonotypes (frequency above 0.001) were also detected in blood, a finding suggesting that blood repertoires may reflect thyroid immune responses. In validation, progression to ophthalmopathy was predicted by the model with nearly 71% sensitivity and 72.22% specificity, a median of 6.5 months before onset. No statistical method was used to set the sample size in advance, and investigators knew the group allocation.

In its sample, this clonotype was seen many times. Its binding antigen is unknown. No base quality information exists; no much larger clone differs at one position. Hyperthyroidism patients were newly diagnosed, with disease duration under 2 months, and aged 18 to 65 years. Patients with uncontrolled infections, other autoimmune diseases, pregnancy or lactation were excluded. Diagnoses were established on the basis of clinical symptoms, serum thyroxine and TRAb, thyroid ultrasound, and orbital computed tomography. Blood from progressor patients was collected at the time of first diagnosis with hyperthyroidism, before any ophthalmopathy symptoms had appeared. PBMCs were separated from over 9 ml of fresh peripheral blood using Ficoll-Paque density gradient centrifugation. Progressor patients were initially diagnosed with Graves' hyperthyroidism and developed ophthalmopathy during follow-up. Total RNA was extracted with Trizol reagent, and quality was checked on an Agilent 2100 Bioanalyzer.

TCR beta CDR3 regions were amplified from RNA transcripts. The TCR CDR3 was subjected to a first round of RT-PCR using the HTBI primer set and the Qiagen OneStep RT-PCR kit. Libraries were constructed in a second round of multiplex PCR, after which size selection and purification were performed. Paired-end sequencing of the libraries was performed with 100 bp reads on an Illumina HiSeq2000. Per the authors' processing: SOAPnuke was used to process the raw data, throwing out any read that contained adapters or uncalled bases, had a mean Phred below 15, or lacked an exact constant-primer or identifier match. High-quality paired reads were merged with COPE v1.2.5, and unique nucleotide sequences were defined as clonotypes. MiTCR v1.1 was used to align the clonotypes against IMGT TRBV, TRBD and TRBJ reference segments. The analysis included only V-J combinations with a frequency above 0.0001, which together covered approximately 99% of the repertoires. A TCS score was defined as the ratio of F50 (clonal expansion) to E x V (chaos), with BLOSUM62-based TCRdist applied between CDR3 peptides within each V-J. Welch's t-statistics and random forest reduced 500 to 650 V-J features to 10 to 15, which were used in a naive Bayes classifier (R e1071). Through fastp at Q25 and MiXCR, TCRdb rebuilt clones from the public reads, retaining in-frame beta chains. Rows are unified per CDR3 protein, each entry keeping the most common DNA and genes. None of the V and J calls come from the authors' own analysis; TCRdb made them. The sample table shows over 120,000 distinct CDR3 sequences, and over 20% are seen once. Around two thirds of the sample belongs to the ten largest clones.

For this chain, trimming is 7 bases at the V end and 4 bases at the J end, and the number of junction bases without a gene match is 4. The germline V gene (reference sequence) yields DFQATT for CDR1 and SNEGSKA for CDR2. Counted from cysteine to phenylalanine, this CDR3 has 12 amino acids. Only CDR3 DNA remains: 36 bases, in frame from the first base. Sequenced input: blood. The rearranged segments are TRBV20-1 and TRBJ2-1; 7 bases in the middle match TRBD2. This receptor was identified in a woman aged 45-60 years with Graves' hyperthyroidism that later progressed to Graves' ophthalmopathy. The CDR3 reads as follows: CSVRTRYNEQFF. The nucleotide sequence reads TGCAGTGTTCGGACTAGATACAATGAGCAGTTCTTC.